The rows below give T cell receptor beta chains drawn from one sample of a study of cytomegalovirus exposure and HLA in healthy donors. Sequencing used immunoSEQ multiplex PCR; TCRdb keeps in-frame clones, though not all of them. The table records 100,000 to 150,000 clones, less than 85% of them present only once. Sequenced sample: PBMCs. These receptors were obtained from a young man in good health and CMV-seropositive. The CDR3 runs from the conserved cysteine through the conserved F or W. A D gene is named only where the DNA matches it firmly. Clone size is not always given. Where it is, it says once, few, many or a class for expanded clones.

NA,NA,TRBV6-1,TRBJ1-1,CASSASLGDRNPEAFF,TGTGCCAGCAGTGCTTCCTTGGGAGACAGGAACCCTGAAGCTTTCTTT
NA,NA,TRBV19,TRBJ1-1,CASSPTAGATATEAFF,TGTGCCAGTAGTCCTACGGCGGGGGCAACGGCAACTGAAGCTTTCTTT
once,NA,TRBV19,TRBJ1-5,CASTKGRVRQPQHF,TGTGCCAGTACCAAGGGGAGGGTACGTCAGCCCCAGCATTTT
NA,NA,TRBV13,TRBJ1-1,CASSLGGRGNTEAFF,TGTGCCAGCAGCTTAGGAGGCAGGGGGAACACTGAAGCTTTCTTT
NA,TRBD1,TRBV27,TRBJ2-1,CASSFDRGYNEQFF,TGTGCCAGCAGTTTTGACAGGGGCTACAATGAGCAGTTCTTC
NA,TRBD1,TRBV10-3,TRBJ1-1,CAIRTGGLEDTEAFF,TGTGCCATCAGAACAGGGGGCTTAGAGGACACTGAAGCTTTCTTT
NA,NA,TRBV4-1,TRBJ1-2,CASSHGPGDYGYTF,TGCGCCAGCAGCCATGGACCGGGGGACTATGGCTACACCTTC
NA,NA,TRBV29-1,TRBJ2-2,CSGTSNTGELFF,TGCAGCGGGACTTCTAACACCGGGGAGCTGTTTTTT
NA,TRBD1,TRBV7-2,TRBJ1-3,CASSLDGQGAGNTIYF,TGTGCCAGCAGCTTAGACGGGCAGGGGGCTGGAAACACCATATATTTT
once,TRBD1,TRBV4-1,TRBJ2-3,CASSPGQGTDTQYF,TGCGCCAGCAGCCCTGGACAGGGTACAGATACGCAGTATTTT
few,NA,TRBV29-1,TRBJ2-1,CSVLRGSYNEQFF,TGCAGCGTTCTACGGGGATCCTACAATGAGCAGTTCTTC
NA,TRBD2,TRBV14,TRBJ2-1,CASSRTLLAGRDNEQFF,TGTGCCAGCAGTCGAACTTTACTAGCGGGGCGTGACAATGAGCAGTTCTTC
NA,NA,TRBV14,TRBJ2-1,CASSQNRDNEQFF,TGTGCCAGCAGCCAAAACAGGGACAATGAGCAGTTCTTC
once,TRBD1,TRBV7-8,TRBJ1-1,CASSFYRGDGTEAFF,TGTGCCAGCAGCTTTTACAGGGGTGACGGCACTGAAGCTTTCTTT
NA,TRBD1,TRBV6-1,TRBJ1-2,CASSGREPGQGGGGYTF,TGTGCCAGCAGTGGACGAGAACCGGGACAGGGAGGGGGAGGCTACACCTTC
NA,NA,TRBV6-1,TRBJ2-4,CASLDLAKNSQYF,TGTGCCAGCTTAGACCTAGCCAAAAACAGTCAGTACTTC
NA,NA,TRBV11-1,TRBJ2-1,CASSSRGIYNEQFF,TGTGCCAGCAGCTCTCGGGGGATTTACAATGAGCAGTTCTTC
NA,TRBD2,TRBV9,TRBJ2-7,CASSVDSPGGGNPYEQYF,TGTGCCAGCAGCGTAGACAGTCCGGGCGGGGGGAATCCCTACGAGCAGTACTTC
NA,NA,TRBV5-1,TRBJ1-2,CASSLVGGGYDYGYTF,TGCGCCAGCAGCTTGGTCGGTGGCGGGTACGACTATGGCTACACCTTC
NA,TRBD1,TRBV29-1,TRBJ1-2,CSVEPLQGAHGYTF,TGCAGCGTTGAGCCCCTCCAGGGGGCGCATGGCTACACCTTC
NA,TRBD1,TRBV11-3,TRBJ2-2,CASSLGQGALGGELFF,TGTGCCAGCAGCTTAGGACAGGGGGCGCTTGGCGGGGAGCTGTTTTTT
few,NA,TRBV19,TRBJ1-3,CASSILMGHRSGNTIYF,TGTGCCAGTAGTATCCTTATGGGACACCGCTCTGGAAACACCATATATTTT
NA,TRBD1,TRBV6-1,TRBJ1-1,CASSVRDRGRWTEAFF,TGTGCCAGCAGTGTCCGGGACAGGGGGCGTTGGACTGAAGCTTTCTTT
NA,TRBD1,TRBV7-2,TRBJ1-5,CASSLIGTVAAQPQHF,TGTGCCAGCAGCCTGATAGGGACAGTTGCCGCTCAGCCCCAGCATTTT
few,TRBD2,TRBV29-1,TRBJ2-4,CSGIAGVKNIQYF,TGCAGCGGGATAGCGGGGGTGAAAAACATTCAGTACTTC
NA,NA,TRBV7-9,TRBJ2-5,CASSQPRQGYETQYF,TGTGCCAGCAGCCAACCCCGGCAGGGTTACGAGACCCAGTACTTC
few,NA,TRBV28,TRBJ2-4,CASSPNGLTKNIQYF,TGTGCCAGCAGTCCCAACGGGTTAACCAAAAACATTCAGTACTTC
NA,NA,TRBV9,TRBJ1-1,CASSKGRGGYTEAFF,TGTGCCAGCAGCAAAGGGAGGGGGGGGTACACTGAAGCTTTCTTT
NA,NA,TRBV6-1,TRBJ1-1,CASSGPFLAFF,TGTGCCAGCAGTGGGCCTTTTTTGGCTTTCTTT
NA,TRBD2,TRBV2,TRBJ2-4,CASSKESGGANIQYF,TGTGCCAGCAGCAAAGAGAGCGGGGGGGCTAACATTCAGTACTTC
once,NA,TRBV6-5,TRBJ1-2,CASSLDSLNGDGYTF,TGTGCCAGCAGCCTAGACAGCTTAAATGGGGATGGCTACACCTTC
few,NA,TRBV21-1,TRBJ1-2,CASSQRWYGGDYGYTF,TGTGCCAGCAGCCAAAGGTGGTATGGAGGGGACTATGGCTACACCTTC
NA,NA,TRBV5-1,TRBJ2-1,CASSLPQGRRFF,TGCGCCAGCAGCTTGCCACAGGGACGTCGGTTCTTC
once,NA,TRBV12-5,TRBJ1-2,CASSREENYGYTF,TGTGCTAGTAGTAGAGAGGAAAACTATGGCTACACCTTC
NA,NA,TRBV2,TRBJ2-7,CASRLLPPSSYEQYF,TGTGCCAGCAGACTACTTCCCCCCAGCTCCTACGAGCAGTACTTC
once,TRBD2,TRBV28,TRBJ2-1,CASSLLASGGGNEQFF,TGTGCCAGCAGTTTATTGGCTAGCGGGGGTGGTAATGAGCAGTTCTTC
NA,NA,TRBV18,TRBJ2-5,CASSPPGLAETQYF,TGTGCCAGCTCACCACCGGGGTTAGCGGAGACCCAGTACTTC
once,NA,TRBV29-1,TRBJ1-5,CSVAMTEIGPQHF,TGCAGCGTTGCGATGACTGAGATAGGGCCCCAGCATTTT
NA,NA,TRBV2,TRBJ2-1,CASTVANEQFF,TGTGCCAGCACCGTGGCAAATGAGCAGTTCTTC
NA,NA,TRBV4-1,TRBJ1-1,CASSGWAIEAFF,TGCGCCAGCAGCGGGTGGGCCATTGAAGCTTTCTTT